These 25 T cell receptor beta chains share one sample of origin, sequenced in a study of CD8 T cells in ankylosing spondylitis. Study-level results: A TCR beta motif of 8 or 9 highly homologous variants appeared characteristic of ankylosing spondylitis blood.

These receptors have no known antigen. TCRdb reprocessed the 5' RACE reads with MiXCR, giving one entry per CDR3 protein. This sample has roughly 220,000 distinct CDR3 sequences, with around 20% found just once. Source material: blood, either unsorted or a sorted T cell fraction (not recorded which). These TCRs come from a male donor with ankylosing spondylitis.

This clonotype came up a few times. V is TRBV12-3 or TRBV12-4 and J is TRBJ1-3; D ambiguous. The CDR3 sequence is 16 residues long. Trimming took off 6 bases at V and 0 bases at J, with 15 bases between the two ends. The CDR3 DNA reads as TGTGCCAGCAGCCAACATTCTACGAGCTCTGGAAACACCATATATTTT. This translates into CASSQHSTSSGNTIYF.

The DNA of the CDR3 is TGTGCCAGCAGTTCTTGGGGACCTTACGAGCAGTACTTC. It codes for CASSSWGPYEQYF. The chain carries TRBV12-3 or TRBV12-4 and TRBJ2-7; either TRBD1 or TRBD2 may fit D (5 bases each). This CDR3 has 13 amino acids. V gave up 4 bases and J gave up 4 bases, with 11 bases separating them.

This chain uses TRBV11-3 with TRBJ2-2; TRBD1 aligns across 7 bases. Germline-derived CDR1 and CDR2 are SGHNT and YENEEA. The CDR3 is made up of 17 amino acids. The J segment lost 0 bases and the V segment lost 5 bases, leaving 9 bases of the junction unmatched. The CDR3 here is CASSTRDSAANTGELFF. CDR3 coding DNA: TGTGCCAGCAGCACCCGGGACAGCGCGGCGAACACCGGGGAGCTGTTTTTT.

This clonotype was seen at least ten times. This chain connects TRBV27 to TRBJ2-5, with a tentative D call TRBD2 (6 bases). With 2 bases removed from V and 5 bases from J, the gap between germline ends came to 9 bases. This CDR3 region has 13 residues. The germline gives CDR1 MNHEY, CDR2 SMNVEV (reference sequence). In DNA, the CDR3 is TGTGCCAGCAGTTTAGCGGGGCGCGAGACCCAGTACTTC. It specifies CASSLAGRETQYF.

J is TRBJ2-7 and V is TRBV2, with D perhaps assigned TRBD1 or TRBD2 (5 bases each). This CDR3 has 13 residues. V gave up 10 bases and J gave up 1 base, with 14 bases separating them. Germline CDR1 reads SNHLY; CDR2 reads FYNNEI. Here the CDR3 DNA reads TGTGCCAACCGGGACGGCGATTCCTACGAGCAGTACTTC. Translated: CANRDGDSYEQYF.

The V call is TRBV15, the J call TRBJ2-7, with no clear D. V shed 0 bases and J shed 5 bases, with 11 bases lying between them. The germline V gene has CDR1 LNHNV and CDR2 YYDKDF (reference sequence). CDR3 size: 14 residues. CDR3 sequence: CATSREKTEDEQYF. The CDR3 DNA reads TGTGCCACCAGCAGAGAGAAAACAGAGGACGAGCAGTACTTC.

This chain uses TRBV15 with TRBJ2-1; 8 nucleotides align to TRBD1. With V trimmed by 7 bases and J by 7 bases, 12 bases remained unmatched. The CDR3 contains 15 residues. Germline V lookup: CDR1 LNHNV, CDR2 YYDKDF (reference sequence). The CDR3 DNA is TGTGCCACCACGGGAGCAGGGGGCTCATTGAATGAGCAGTTCTTC. This encodes CATTGAGGSLNEQFF. Together with reference TRBV15 and TRBJ2-1, the CDR3 gives the full variable domain: DAMVIQNPRYQVTQFGKPVTLSCSQTLNHNVMYWYQQKSSQAPKLLFHYYDKDFNNEADTPDNFQSRRPNTSFCFLDIRSPGLGDTAMYLCATTGAGGSLNEQFFGPGTRLTVL.

This clonotype has just a few counts. The rearrangement joins TRBV2 to TRBJ1-1; D possibly corresponds to TRBD1 (6 bases). Germline V lookup: CDR1 SNHLY, CDR2 FYNNEI. The CDR3 consists of 12 residues. V was shortened by 8 bases and J by 0 bases, with 7 bases between the two germline ends. The CDR3 region is CASGQMNTEAFF. The DNA of the CDR3 is TGTGCCAGCGGACAGATGAACACTGAAGCTTTCTTT. The complete variable domain, with remaining parts taken from reference TRBV2 and TRBJ1-1, reads EPEVTQTPSHQVTQMGQEVILRCVPISNHLYFYWYRQILGQKVEFLVSFYNNEISEKSEIFDDQFSVERPDGSNFTLKIRSTKLEDSAMYFCASGQMNTEAFFGQGTRLTVV.

V and J are TRBV12-2 and TRBJ2-3; the table calls TRBD1, which could not be checked here. TRBV12-2 is described as a pseudogene. The CDR3 has 14 residues. CDR3 sequence: CASRSSGLTDTQYF. DNA for the CDR3: TGTGCAAGTCGCTCCTCAGGGCTCACAGATACGCAGTATTTT.

This chain uses TRBV20-1 with TRBJ2-3; 12 bases line up with TRBD2. The CDR3 runs to 19 residues. CDR1 and CDR2 from the germline V gene are DFQATT and SNEGSKA (reference sequence). J lost 2 bases, V lost 6 bases, and 18 bases had no gene match. In DNA form, the CDR3 reads TGCAGTGCCAAGGGCAGGCTAGCGGGAGGGCCGACTCACACAGATACGCAGTATTTT. This codes for CSAKGRLAGGPTHTDTQYF.

The chain carries TRBV29-1 and TRBJ2-2, with D possibly being TRBD1 or TRBD2 (6 bases each). The CDR3 has 16 amino acids. Looked up from germline, CDR1 is SQVTM and CDR2 is ANQGSEA. Trimming shortened V by 0 bases and J by 0 bases, and 11 bases separated the two germline ends. The CDR3 loop is CSVEDLGGSNTGELFF. In nucleotides, the CDR3 is TGCAGCGTTGAAGATCTGGGGGGCTCGAACACCGGGGAGCTGTTTTTT.

This clonotype has only a few counts. The J gene is TRBJ2-1, the V gene TRBV27; no firm D call. The CDR3 covers 14 residues. Deletions cut 3 bases from V and 1 base from J, with 7 bases between. Germline values: CDR1 MNHEY, CDR2 SMNVEV (reference sequence). This CDR3 reads CASSFLRSYNEQFF. The CDR3 region has the DNA TGTGCCAGCAGTTTTTTGAGGTCCTACAATGAGCAGTTCTTC.

This sequence joins TRBV4-1 and TRBJ2-1; D gene uncertain. Trimming removed 1 base from V and 6 bases from J, with 7 bases in between. The germline V gene encodes CDR1 MGHRA and CDR2 YSYEKL. The CDR3 covers 13 residues. As DNA, the CDR3 is TGCGCCAGCAGCCAAGTTCTGTTCAATGAGCAGTTCTTC. Protein product: CASSQVLFNEQFF.

The genes are TRBV6-6 and TRBJ1-4, with TRBD1 matching over 7 bases. The germline V gene has CDR1 MNHNY and CDR2 SVGAGI (reference sequence). V lost 5 bases to trimming and J lost 5 bases; unmatched junction nucleotides: 2. The CDR3 has 13 residues. This chain's CDR3 is CASSPQGNEKLFF. CDR3 nucleotides: TGTGCCAGCAGTCCACAGGGGAATGAAAAACTGTTTTTT.

The chain uses TRBV29-1 and TRBJ1-1, with D perhaps matching TRBD1 (6 bases). The CDR3 totals 12 residues. V shed 5 bases and J shed 5 bases, with 12 bases lying between them. Germline CDR1 SQVTM, CDR2 ANQGSEA. CDR3 sequence (DNA): TGCAGCGTTTCCCCAGGGGAAACTGAAGCTTTCTTT. This encodes CSVSPGETEAFF.

This chain connects TRBV7-3 to TRBJ2-7; 15 nucleotides agree with TRBD2. Looked up from germline, CDR1 is SGHTA and CDR2 is FQGTGA. The CDR3 loop spans 16 amino acids. J gave up 3 bases and V 1 base, and 1 base lay outside the gene matches. The CDR3 here is CASSLMGLAGGYEQYF. For the CDR3, the DNA is TGTGCCAGCAGCTTAATGGGACTAGCGGGAGGCTACGAGCAGTACTTC.

This clonotype was detected ten times or more. This chain uses TRBV29-1 with TRBJ2-1; weak D call: TRBD2 (5 bases). The CDR3 is made up of 11 amino acids. Germline V gene data show CDR1 as SQVTM and CDR2 as ANQGSEA. Trimming removed 6 bases at V and 6 bases at J, with 9 bases between. CDR3 loop: CSVGKSNEQFF. The CDR3 DNA sequence: TGCAGCGTCGGGAAATCCAATGAGCAGTTCTTC.

The chain employs TRBV20-1 and TRBJ2-6; D is undetermined. The length of the CDR3 is 14 residues. Germline V gives CDR1 DFQATT, CDR2 SNEGSKA (reference sequence). Trimming removed 0 bases from V and 1 base from J, with 4 bases in between. Here the CDR3 DNA reads TGCAGTGCTAGAGATGATTCTGGGGCCAACGTCCTGACTTTC. Its protein is CSARDDSGANVLTF.

The chain couples TRBV28 to TRBJ1-2; D might be TRBD1 (5 bases). The CDR3 is made up of 14 amino acids. CDR1 and CDR2 from the germline V gene are MDHEN and SYDVKM. Trimming stripped 5 bases from V and 1 base from J, with 11 bases between. The CDR3 sequence is CASSRGGGNYGYTF. DNA of the CDR3: TGTGCCAGCAGTCGGGGCGGTGGTAACTATGGCTACACCTTC.

This clonotype was seen a handful of times. CDR3 in DNA: TGTGCCAGCAGCAAAGAGCAGGGGGGGTACCAAGAGACCCAGTACTTC. Residues: CASSKEQGGYQETQYF. V usage is TRBV21-1 and J usage is TRBJ2-5; the table calls TRBD1, which could not be checked here. TRBV21-1 constitutes a pseudogene. This CDR3 region has 16 residues.

This clonotype has a handful of counts. The chain has TRBV4-2 and TRBJ2-3; D not resolved. V was cut by 0 bases and J by 0 bases, with 10 bases left in between. Germline values: CDR1 LGHNA, CDR2 YNFKEQ. CDR3 length: 16 amino acids. For the CDR3, the DNA is TGTGCCAGCAGCCAAGAAGCCCAGATCAGCACAGATACGCAGTATTTT. It yields the protein CASSQEAQISTDTQYF.

As for this clonotype: A much bigger clone sits one base away, suggesting this may be a read error. The CDR3 sequence is CASSHEETQYF. The CDR3 DNA is TGTGCCAGCAGCCACGAAGAGACCCAGTACTTC. The V call is TRBV5-6, the J call TRBJ2-5; D unclear. Per germline, CDR1 SGHDT and CDR2 YYEEEE. The CDR3 is made up of 11 amino acids. The V and J ends lost 4 bases and 3 bases respectively, with 4 bases between them.

This clonotype was seen a handful of times. The chain employs TRBV7-3 and TRBJ2-2; the match to TRBD2 covers 8 bases. CDR1 and CDR2 from the germline V gene are SGHTA and FQGTGA. Trimming took 4 bases from V and 7 from J; bases not matched to a gene: 11. This CDR3 spans 16 amino acids. CDR3 bases: TGTGCCAGCAGCTCCAGCCAAGCGGGAGACGGCGGGGAGCTGTTTTTT. Amino acids: CASSSSQAGDGGELFF.

This clonotype was observed a handful of times. This chain links TRBV19 with TRBJ1-1, with D maybe TRBD1 (5 bases). Germline lookup yields CDR1 LNHDA and CDR2 SQIVND (reference sequence). Trimming shortened V by 5 bases and J by 9 bases, and 19 bases separated the two germline ends. This CDR3 spans 14 amino acids. DNA of the CDR3: TGTGCCAGTAGTCTGGGGTTGGGGCCCCCTCAAGCTTTCTTT. This codes for CASSLGLGPPQAFF. Full variable domain (outside the CDR3, taken from reference TRBV19 and TRBJ1-1): DGGITQSPKYLFRKEGQNVTLSCEQNLNHDAMYWYRQDPGQGLRLIYYSQIVNDFQKGDIAEGYSVSREKKESFPLTVTSAQKNPTAFYLCASSLGLGPPQAFFGQGTRLTVV.

The rearrangement links TRBV27 to TRBJ2-6; TRBD2 is a possible D gene (7 bases). Germline V CDR1 and CDR2: MNHEY, SMNVEV (reference sequence). This CDR3 has 18 residues. The V and J ends lost 5 bases and 0 bases respectively, with 17 bases between them. DNA of the CDR3: TGTGCCAGCAGTCCGATACTAGGGGGGGCCTCTGGGGCCAACGTCCTGACTTTC. This codes for CASSPILGGASGANVLTF. Complete variable domain (other parts from reference TRBV27 and TRBJ2-6): EAQVTQNPRYLITVTGKKLTVTCSQNMNHEYMSWYRQDPGLGLRQIYYSMNVEVTDKGDVPEGYKVSRKEKRNFPLILESPSPNQTSLYFCASSPILGGASGANVLTFGAGSRLTVL.